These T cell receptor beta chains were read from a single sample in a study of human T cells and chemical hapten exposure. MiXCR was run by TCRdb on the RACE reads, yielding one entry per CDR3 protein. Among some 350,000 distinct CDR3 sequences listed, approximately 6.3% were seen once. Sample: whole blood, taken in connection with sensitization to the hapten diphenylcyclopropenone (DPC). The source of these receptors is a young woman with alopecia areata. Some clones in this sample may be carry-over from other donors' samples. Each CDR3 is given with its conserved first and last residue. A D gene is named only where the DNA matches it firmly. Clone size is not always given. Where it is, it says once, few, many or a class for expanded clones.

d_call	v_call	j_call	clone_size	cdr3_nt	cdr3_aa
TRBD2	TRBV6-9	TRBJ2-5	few	TGTGCCAGCAGCCGTAGCGGGCTAGGCCAAGAGACCCAGTACTTC	CASSRSGLGQETQYF
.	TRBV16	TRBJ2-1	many	TGTGCCAGCAGCCAAAGGAGGAATGAGCAGTTCTTC	CASSQRRNEQFF
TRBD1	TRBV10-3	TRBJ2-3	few	TGTGCCATCAGGACACCGGGGACAGGGGCGTCAGATACGCAGTATTTT	CAIRTPGTGASDTQYF
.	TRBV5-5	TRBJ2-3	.	TGTGCCAGCAGCTTGCACGCGGCGTGGGCGGGCCAAGATACGCAGTATTTT	CASSLHAAWAGQDTQYF
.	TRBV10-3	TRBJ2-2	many	TGTGCCATCAGTGAGTCTGTGCGGAACACCGGGGAGCTGTTTTTT	CAISESVRNTGELFF
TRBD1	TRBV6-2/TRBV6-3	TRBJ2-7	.	TGTGCCAGCAGTTACGAGACAGGGAATGCCTACGAGCAGTACTTC	CASSYETGNAYEQYF
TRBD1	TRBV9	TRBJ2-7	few	TGTGCCAGCAGCGCCGGGGGACAGGGATACTACGAGCAGTACTTC	CASSAGGQGYYEQYF
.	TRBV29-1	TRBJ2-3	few	TGCAGCGTTCGGTTGGAGAGGGATACGCAGTATTTT	CSVRLERDTQYF
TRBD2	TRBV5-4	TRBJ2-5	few	TGTGCCAGCAGCGCCGGACTAGTTCAGGGAGAGACCCAGTACTTC	CASSAGLVQGETQYF
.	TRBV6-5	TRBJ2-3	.	TGTGCCAGCAGGGTAGGGGGGGCTTATACGCAGTATTTT	CASRVGGAYTQYF
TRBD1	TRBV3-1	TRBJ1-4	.	TGTGCCAGCAGAGGTGGACAGGGGGGTGAAAAACTGTTTTTT	CASRGGQGGEKLFF
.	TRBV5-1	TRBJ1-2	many	TGCGCCAGCAGCTTGGAGAGGCACTATGGCTACACCTTC	CASSLERHYGYTF
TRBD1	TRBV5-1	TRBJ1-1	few	TGCGCCAGCAGGGTTAGGGGGCCGAACACTGAAGCTTTCTTT	CASRVRGPNTEAFF
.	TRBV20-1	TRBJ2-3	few	TGCAGTGCCCAGAAAGGGACAGATACGCAGTATTTT	CSAQKGTDTQYF
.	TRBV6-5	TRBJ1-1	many	TGTGCCAGCAGTACGAAGGTGAACACTGAAGCTTTCTTT	CASSTKVNTEAFF
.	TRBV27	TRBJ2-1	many	TGTGCCAGCAGTCCTCAGGGCATTGAGCAGTTCTTC	CASSPQGIEQFF
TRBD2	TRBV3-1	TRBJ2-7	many	TGTGCCAGCAGCTCGGGACTAGCGGCACTACGGGAGCAGTACTTC	CASSSGLAALREQYF
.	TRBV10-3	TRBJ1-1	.	TGTGCCATCAGTGGGGGAAGTGGCACTGAAGCTTTCTTT	CAISGGSGTEAFF
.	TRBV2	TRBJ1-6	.	TGTGCCAGCAGTGGTAGGACGTCCGGAATCTATAATTCACCCCTCCACTTT	CASSGRTSGIYNSPLHF
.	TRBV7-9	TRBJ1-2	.	TGTGCCAGCAGTCCGGGGGGCACCTCGCACTATGGCTACACCTTC	CASSPGGTSHYGYTF
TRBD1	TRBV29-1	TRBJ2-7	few	TGCAGCGTTCCCCGGCCAGGGGGCGAAGAGCAGTACTTC	CSVPRPGGEEQYF
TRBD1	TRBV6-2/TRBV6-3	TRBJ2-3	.	TGTGCCAGCAGTTACTCGATTTACGGACAGGGTCAATATTTT	CASSYSIYGQGQYF
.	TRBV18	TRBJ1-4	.	TGTGCCAGCTCCGGACAGCTGAATGAAAAACTGTTTTTT	CASSGQLNEKLFF
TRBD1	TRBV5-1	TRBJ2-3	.	TGCGCCAGCAGCTTGAGGGACAGGAGAAACACAGATACGCAGTATTTT	CASSLRDRRNTDTQYF
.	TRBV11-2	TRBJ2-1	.	TGTGCCAGCAGCTTAGATGGTGGCAGGTTCAATGAGCAGTTCTTC	CASSLDGGRFNEQFF
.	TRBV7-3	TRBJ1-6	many	TGTGCCAGCAGCCCCCGGGACTCCTATAATTCACCCCTCCACTTT	CASSPRDSYNSPLHF
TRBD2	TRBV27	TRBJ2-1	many	TGTGCCAGCAGTTTTCGACTAGCGGGGGAGAATGAGCAGTTCTTC	CASSFRLAGENEQFF
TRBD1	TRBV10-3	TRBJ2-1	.	TGTGCCATCAAAGAGGACAGGGGCATGGATGAGCAGTTCTTC	CAIKEDRGMDEQFF
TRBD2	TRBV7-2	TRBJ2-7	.	TGTGCCAGCAGCCTAGGACTAGCGGGGGTTGACGAGCAGTACTTC	CASSLGLAGVDEQYF
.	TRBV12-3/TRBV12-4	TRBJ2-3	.	TGTGCCAGCGTAGGGGTCCAGGTAGGGACAGATACGCAGTATTTT	CASVGVQVGTDTQYF
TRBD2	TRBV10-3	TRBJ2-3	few	TGTGCCATCAGGGGCGGCGGGGGGGCCGTAGATACGCAGTATTTT	CAIRGGGGAVDTQYF
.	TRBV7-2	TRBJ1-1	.	TGTGCCAGCAGCTCCGGATTCTCGGTCACTGAAGCTTTCTTT	CASSSGFSVTEAFF
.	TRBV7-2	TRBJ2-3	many	TGTGCCAGCAGCTTAGGGGTGCGGGGGCTCACAGATACGCAGTATTTT	CASSLGVRGLTDTQYF
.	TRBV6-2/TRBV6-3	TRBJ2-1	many	TGTGCCAGCAGAGTGGACAATGAGCAGTTCTTC	CASRVDNEQFF